A single sample is the source of the 27 T cell receptor beta chains below, sequenced in a study of glioma-infiltrating T cells. Using RNA template, CDR3s of TCR alpha and beta were amplified with iRepertoire arm-PCR. MiXCR, applied by TCRdb to the multiplex PCR reads, yields one record per CDR3 protein. The sample lists 150,000 to 200,000 distinct CDR3 sequences; approximately 30% were seen once. The sample taken for sequencing was glioma tissue, nonneoplastic brain tissue, or PBMCs (not recorded which). These receptors were taken from a human donor with low-grade glioma or glioblastoma, undergoing nonglioma brain surgery, or in good health (not recorded which).

This chain links TRBV18 with TRBJ2-5, with a tentative D call TRBD1 (5 bases). The CDR3 extends over 14 amino acids. Germline V gene lookup returns CDR1 KGHSH and CDR2 LQKENI. V dropped 3 bases and J dropped 2 bases, with 10 bases sitting between them. In nucleotides, the CDR3 is TGTGCCAGCTCACCGAGACAGCGTCAAGAGACCCAGTACTTC. It translates to CASSPRQRQETQYF.

About this clonotype itself: An end of the junction differs from the germline gene, which may be a read error. The CDR3 coding sequence is TGCGCCAGCAGCCAAAGCCCCCCCGGGACAGCGCAAGAGACCCAGTACTTC. Protein sequence: CASSQSPPGTAQETQYF. The chain joins TRBV27 to TRBJ2-5, with 7 bases fitting TRBD1. The germline V gene has CDR1 MNHEY and CDR2 SMNVEV (reference sequence). The CDR3 is 17 residues long.

This clonotype was observed a few times. J is TRBJ1-4 and V is TRBV4-2; 7 positions match TRBD1. J lost 6 bases, V lost 4 bases, and 14 bases had no gene match. Germline V gives CDR1 LGHNA, CDR2 YNFKEQ. This CDR3 spans 17 amino acids. The CDR3: CASSLRDSRTSHEKLFF. The CDR3 bases are TGTGCCAGCAGCCTCCGGGACAGCCGAACATCCCATGAAAAACTGTTTTTT.

Note on this clonotype: With a much larger clone just one base away, this may be a read error. This chain joins TRBV5-4 and TRBJ2-7; 7 bases agree with TRBD1. This CDR3 has 14 amino acids. Per germline, CDR1 SGHNT and CDR2 YYREEE (reference sequence). CDR3 DNA sequence: TGTGACAGCAGCTTGCCGGGACAGTACTACGAGCAGTACTTC. It is translated as CDSSLPGQYYEQYF.

V is TRBV20-1 and J is TRBJ1-2, with a possible D match to TRBD1 (6 bases). CDR3 length equals 14 residues. CDR1 and CDR2 from the germline V gene are DFQATT and SNEGSKA (reference sequence). Trimming took off 7 bases at V and 4 bases at J, with 19 bases between the two ends. CDR3 nucleotide sequence: TGCAGTGGCCCTACGCCCGGGGGCACCTATGGCTACACCTTC. Encoded protein: CSGPTPGGTYGYTF.

This clonotype was picked up many times. J is TRBJ2-1 and V is TRBV27, with 7 bases that match TRBD1. CDR1 and CDR2 from the germline V gene are MNHEY and SMNVEV (reference sequence). CDR3 length equals 13 residues. After removal of 3 bases from V and 8 bases from J, the junction contained 4 bases not matched to a gene. The chain's CDR3 is CASSLGQFHEQFF. The CDR3 region has the DNA TGTGCCAGCAGTTTGGGACAGTTCCATGAGCAGTTCTTC.

This clonotype came up many times. This sequence joins TRBV4-3 and TRBJ2-7, with D tentatively TRBD1 (6 bases). The CDR3 runs to 15 residues. V was trimmed by 0 bases and J by 3 bases, leaving 12 bases between them. In germline, CDR1 is LGHNA, CDR2 YSLEER. CDR3 region: CASSQDSDSDYEQYF. The CDR3 DNA reads as TGCGCCAGCAGCCAAGATTCGGACAGTGACTACGAGCAGTACTTC.

The rearrangement links TRBV5-1 to TRBJ1-1; D unclear. V was pared by 4 bases and J by 0 bases, with 13 bases between. Germline loops: CDR1 SGHRS, CDR2 YFSETQ. The CDR3 sequence is 15 residues long. CDR3 DNA sequence: TGCGCCAGCAGCGAACCGGGAAGTTTGAACACTGAAGCTTTCTTT. Translating it yields CASSEPGSLNTEAFF.

This clonotype has at least ten counts. V usage is TRBV4-1 and J usage is TRBJ2-2; no firm D call. Germline-derived CDR1 and CDR2 are MGHRA and YSYEKL. CDR3 size: 14 residues. With 4 bases removed from V and 1 base from J, the gap between germline ends came to 7 bases. CDR3 coding DNA: TGCGCCAGCAGCCTCGTCGAGAACACCGGGGAGCTGTTTTTT. It is translated as CASSLVENTGELFF.

About this clonotype itself: With a much larger clone just one base away, this may be a read error. This chain connects TRBV6-1 to TRBJ2-6; the D is unclear. CDR1 and CDR2 from the germline V gene are MNHNS and SASEGT. The CDR3 contains 16 residues. Trimming took 0 bases from V and 0 from J, leaving 6 bases between them. The CDR3 region has the DNA TGTGCCAGCAGTGAAGCGGCCAGCTCTGGGGCCAACGTCCTGACTTTC. This encodes CASSEAASSGANVLTF.

This clonotype has at least ten counts. V usage is TRBV6-1 and J usage is TRBJ1-1; D not resolved. The germline V gene encodes CDR1 MNHNS and CDR2 SASEGT. This CDR3 has 14 residues. Between the trimmed V and J ends, which lost 6 bases and 2 bases, there was a span of 13 bases. The CDR3 protein is CASRLTMINTEAFF. For the CDR3, the DNA is TGTGCCAGCAGGTTGACAATGATAAACACTGAAGCTTTCTTT.

For this clonotype: Sequence at one end of the junction differs from germline and may be a read error. This rearrangement joins TRBV5-1 to TRBJ1-2, with 8 bases fitting TRBD1. CDR3 length: 13 amino acids. Looked up from germline, CDR1 is SGHRS and CDR2 is YFSETQ. The DNA of the CDR3 is TGCGCCAGAAGCTTGGACAGGGCCTATGGCTACACCTTC. This sequence encodes CARSLDRAYGYTF. The full variable domain, completed using reference TRBV5-1 and TRBJ1-2, is KAGVTQTPRYLIKTRGQQVTLSCSPISGHRSVSWYQQTPGQGLQFLFEYFSETQRNKGNFPGRFSGRQFSNSRSEMNVSTLELGDSALYLCARSLDRAYGYTFGSGTRLTVV.

This clonotype was seen repeatedly, ten times or more. The chain is built from TRBV20-1 and TRBJ1-1, with D maybe TRBD1 (6 bases). The CDR3 has 16 amino acids. Germline V gene data show CDR1 as DFQATT and CDR2 as SNEGSKA (reference sequence). V lost 0 bases and J 0 bases, leaving 14 bases between the germline ends. In DNA, the CDR3 is TGCAGTGCTAGAGAATTCCAGGGGAGAATGAACACTGAAGCTTTCTTT. Translation: CSAREFQGRMNTEAFF.

This clonotype was picked up a small number of times. The V gene is TRBV19, the J gene TRBJ2-7, with D possibly being TRBD1 or TRBD2 (5 bases each). CDR1 and CDR2 from the germline V gene are LNHDA and SQIVND (reference sequence). Trimming cost V 1 base and J 5 bases, with 12 bases left between them. CDR3 length: 14 amino acids. CDR3 nucleotide sequence: TGTGCCAGTAGTATAGGGTCCGTGGGGGACGAGCAGTACTTC. Translation gives CASSIGSVGDEQYF. The full variable domain, its missing parts supplied by reference TRBV19 and TRBJ2-7, is DGGITQSPKYLFRKEGQNVTLSCEQNLNHDAMYWYRQDPGQGLRLIYYSQIVNDFQKGDIAEGYSVSREKKESFPLTVTSAQKNPTAFYLCASSIGSVGDEQYFGPGTRLTVT.

This clonotype was recorded many times. The chain employs TRBV11-2 and TRBJ1-2; 7 bases agree with TRBD1. Germline assignment: CDR1 SGHAT and CDR2 FQNNGV. This CDR3 is 13 amino acids long. The trim removed 6 bases at V and 8 bases at J, leaving 9 bases unmatched. CDR3 residues: CASSPRQGDGYTF. The CDR3 DNA follows: TGTGCCAGCAGTCCGAGACAGGGCGACGGCTACACCTTC.

As concerns this clonotype: This sequence may be a read error, since a much larger clone differs from it by one base. The V and J genes are TRBV12-3 or TRBV12-4 and TRBJ2-1; 7 positions match TRBD2. CDR3 length: 17 residues. The ends lost 6 bases at V and 7 bases at J; junction bases unmatched: 18. The CDR3 spells CASRHLGGGVRWNEQFF. CDR3 coding DNA: TGTGCCAGCAGACATCTGGGGGGGGGAGTGAGATGGAATGAGCAGTTCTTC.

Details on this clonotype: This clone may be a read error of a much larger clone one base away. The chain uses TRBV7-9 and TRBJ2-7; D is unclear. This CDR3 spans 13 amino acids. Per germline, CDR1 SEHNR and CDR2 FQNEAQ (reference sequence). The chain's CDR3 is CASSLKHSYEQHF. CDR3 DNA sequence: TGTGCCAGCAGCTTAAAGCACTCCTACGAGCAGCACTTC. Looking up the rest from reference TRBV7-9 and TRBJ2-7 gives the full variable domain: DTGVSQNPRHKITKRGQNVTFRCDPISEHNRLYWYRQTLGQGPEFLTYFQNEAQLEKSRLLSDRFSAERPKGSFSTLEIQRTEQGDSAMYLCASSLKHSYEQHFGPGTRLTVT.

This clonotype was observed many times. The chain has TRBV27 and TRBJ2-3; the D gene is possibly TRBD2 (6 bases). This CDR3 contains 17 residues. V gave up 7 bases and J gave up 4 bases, with 24 bases separating them. Germline V gene lookup returns CDR1 MNHEY and CDR2 SMNVEV (reference sequence). The CDR3 nucleotides are TGTGCCAGCACTCCAAAGCGGACCCTCGGAGGGTCAGATACGCAGTATTTT. This sequence encodes CASTPKRTLGGSDTQYF.

With respect to this clonotype: A much larger clonotype is one base distant, so this may be a read error. This chain joins TRBV29-1 and TRBJ1-1; D remains unclear. With 7 bases removed from V and 0 bases from J, the gap between germline ends came to 9 bases. CDR1 is SQVTM and CDR2 is ANQGSEA in the germline V gene. The CDR3 runs to 12 residues. DNA for the CDR3: TGCAGCGCTATCTGTCTGAACACTGAAGCTTTCTTT. It is translated as CSAICLNTEAFF.

This clonotype was detected only once. The V and J genes are TRBV27 and TRBJ1-1; 7 bases fit TRBD1. CDR1 and CDR2 (germline): MNHEY, SMNVEV (reference sequence). This CDR3 has 17 residues. J lost 6 bases, V lost 5 bases, and 18 bases had no gene match. The CDR3 bases are TGTGCCAGCAGTAGGACAGGAGGGGCAGGCATCGTCGCTGAAGCTTTCTTT. Its protein is CASSRTGGAGIVAEAFF.

About this clonotype: A much larger clone differs from this one at a single base, so this may be a read error. V usage is TRBV4-1 and J usage is TRBJ1-4; tentative D call: TRBD1 (5 bases). The germline V gene encodes CDR1 MGHRA and CDR2 YSYEKL. The CDR3 extends over 13 amino acids. The ends were cut back, 3 bases at V and 12 bases at J, with 14 bases in the middle. The CDR3 nucleotides are TGCGCCAGCAGCCAGATGACAGACGAAGAACTGTTTTTT. As protein: CASSQMTDEELFF.

As for this clonotype: This may come from a read error, since a much larger clone is one base off. This sequence joins TRBV6-7 and TRBJ2-1; 12 bases agree with TRBD1. TRBV6-7 is classed as an ORF, of uncertain function. This CDR3 has 18 amino acids. CDR3 sequence (DNA): TGTGCCAGCAGTCGCCGGGACAGGGGGCTCCCTCGCGACAATGAGAAGTTCTTC. It yields the protein CASSRRDRGLPRDNEKFF.

Note on this clonotype: Because it lacks the conserved phenylalanine or tryptophan at the end, this CDR3 is likely a read error. The chain recombines TRBV20-1 with TRBJ1-2; unclear D gene. The germline gives CDR1 DFQATT, CDR2 SNEGSKA (reference sequence). V dropped 3 bases and J dropped 4 bases, with 3 bases sitting between them. This CDR3 comprises 10 residues. The CDR3 here is CSASVYGYTL. Here the CDR3 DNA reads TGCAGTGCTAGTGTCTATGGCTACACCTTA.

This clonotype was counted at least ten times. V usage is TRBV6-2 or TRBV6-3 and J usage is TRBJ1-1; D is uncertain. Germline CDR1 MNHEY, CDR2 SVGEGT. Deletions cut 5 bases from V and 8 bases from J, with 15 bases between. This CDR3 contains 13 residues. The CDR3, as DNA: TGTGCCAGCAGTGCACCCGGCCTCGTGGAAGCTTTCTTT. It translates to CASSAPGLVEAFF.

In its sample, this clonotype was seen many times. The chain carries TRBV6-5 and TRBJ2-3; TRBD1 aligns across 7 bases. Per germline, CDR1 MNHEY and CDR2 SVGAGI. The CDR3 extends over 15 amino acids. V trimming: 0 bases; J trimming: 1 base; junction bases outside the gene matches: 1. For the CDR3, the DNA is TGTGCCAGCAGTTACTCCGGGACAGGCACAGATACGCAGTATTTT. This encodes CASSYSGTGTDTQYF.

This clonotype was counted ten times or more. The V and J genes are TRBV28 and TRBJ2-2, with no clear D. V dropped 3 bases and J dropped 4 bases, with 9 bases sitting between them. This CDR3 is built from 14 residues. The germline V gene has CDR1 MDHEN and CDR2 SYDVKM. For the CDR3, the DNA is TGTGCCAGCAGTTTGATAGAGAGCACCGGGGAGCTGTTTTTT. This codes for CASSLIESTGELFF.

About this clonotype: Since a much larger clone is just one base distant, this may be a read error. This sequence joins TRBV18 and TRBJ2-1; 10 nucleotides line up with TRBD2. CDR1 is KGHSH and CDR2 is LQKENI in the germline V gene. The CDR3 length is 17 residues. The CDR3 bases are TGTGCCATCTCACCAGGTGTAAGCGGGAGGGCCTACAATGAGCAGTTCTTC. Amino acid sequence: CAISPGVSGRAYNEQFF.